A selection of T cell receptor beta chains follows, all from one sample in a study of blood T cell repertoires in COVID-19. Generated by immunoSEQ multiplex PCR, the TCRdb table keeps only in-frame clones and is missing some. In the table there are 100,000 to 150,000 clones, 90% of which are singletons. Specimen: peripheral blood. The receptors come from a woman in her sixties with COVID-19, enrolled during active disease. Both conserved end residues are part of each CDR3. The D gene is left open where the match is weak. Only part of the rows carry a size: once, few, many, or a class if the clone is expanded.

d_call j_call clone_size v_call cdr3_nt cdr3_aa
. TRBJ1-1 . TRBV5-1 TGCGCCAGCAGCTTGACCTTCGCTAACCCTGAAGCTTTCTTT CASSLTFANPEAFF
. TRBJ1-4 . TRBV5-1 TGCGCCAGCAGCTCAGGGAATTTGGAAAAACTGTTTTTT CASSSGNLEKLFF
TRBD1 TRBJ1-2 once TRBV29-1 TGCAGCGTAATACAGGGGGCGGACTATGGCTACACCTTC CSVIQGADYGYTF
. TRBJ2-7 . TRBV7-2 TGTGCCAGCAGCTTAGCGTTAGGCCGACCTGGGGGGACTGTCTACGAGCAGTACTTC CASSLALGRPGGTVYEQYF
. TRBJ2-7 once TRBV5-4 TGTGCCAGCAGCTTGGCCATTTCCGGTCTCCCGTCCTACGAGCAGTACTTC CASSLAISGLPSYEQYF
. TRBJ1-2 . TRBV29-1 TGCAGCGTGCCCAGGGAACCCTATGGCTACACCTTC CSVPREPYGYTF
TRBD2 TRBJ2-1 . TRBV7-8 TGTGCCAGCAGTCACCCCCCCTCCGGACTAGCGGGGGGGATGGGTGAGCAGTTCTTC CASSHPPSGLAGGMGEQFF
TRBD1 TRBJ2-7 . TRBV2 TGTGCCAGCACCCAGGGGGTACAGTCAGGGGAGCAGTACTTC CASTQGVQSGEQYF
. TRBJ1-5 . TRBV18 TGTGCCAGCTCACCGTCAAGACAGGCCCAGCCCCAGCATTTT CASSPSRQAQPQHF
. TRBJ2-7 . TRBV7-8 TGTGCCAGCAGCTTGATCCCCGGACAGAATCCCGAGCAGTACTTC CASSLIPGQNPEQYF
. TRBJ1-2 . TRBV7-8 TGTGCCAGCAGCTTAGAGGGGTTGTGGGGCTATGGCTACACCTTC CASSLEGLWGYGYTF
. TRBJ2-7 . TRBV12-3/TRBV12-4 TGTGCCAGCAGCCCCCCGGGAAGGGAGCAGTACTTC CASSPPGREQYF
. TRBJ2-7 . TRBV2 TGTGCCAGCAGTGAAAGAGGGTTGTTGCACGAGCAGTACTTC CASSERGLLHEQYF
. TRBJ1-1 once TRBV25-1 TGTGCCAGCAGTGAATTTGAAGGTCGGGGGTATGTAGCTTTCTTT CASSEFEGRGYVAFF
. TRBJ2-7 . TRBV5-4 TGTGCCAGCAGCATGGGGGGGCCCGGTAACGAGCAGTACTTC CASSMGGPGNEQYF
. TRBJ2-7 . TRBV2 TGTGCCAGCAGAGGGGACTCTCCCCAAGAGCAGTACTTC CASRGDSPQEQYF
TRBD1 TRBJ2-5 . TRBV3-1/TRBV3-2 TGTGCCAGCAGCCAAGTTCCCGGACAGGGGTTAAAACAAGAGACCCAGTACTTC CASSQVPGQGLKQETQYF
. TRBJ2-3 . TRBV5-1 TGCGCCAGCAGGGAGGGTCGAGCGGCGCGTCTTTCAGATACGCAGTATTTT CASREGRAARLSDTQYF
TRBD1 TRBJ1-4 . TRBV5-1 TGCGCCAGCAGCACACAGGGGACTAATGAAAAACTGTTTTTT CASSTQGTNEKLFF
TRBD1 TRBJ1-2 . TRBV6-6 TGTGCCAGCAGTTCGTACAGGGGGCTCATCAACTATGGCTACACCTTC CASSSYRGLINYGYTF
. TRBJ1-3 . TRBV9 TGTGCCAGCAGCGTAGAGGGGTCTGGAAACACCATATATTTT CASSVEGSGNTIYF
. TRBJ2-5 . TRBV9 TGTGCCAGCAGCCCGTCGACAGCAATAGAGACCCAGTACTTC CASSPSTAIETQYF
. TRBJ2-7 . TRBV5-1 TGCGCCAGCAGCTTGGTCGGGTCATCCTACGAGCAGTACTTC CASSLVGSSYEQYF
. TRBJ2-5 . TRBV7-2 TGTGCCAGCAGCTTAGATCCCGGGCAAGAGACCCAGTACTTC CASSLDPGQETQYF
. TRBJ1-1 . TRBV19 TGTGCCAGTAGTGGGTCGCGGGTTAGTTCGGCTGAAGCTTTCTTT CASSGSRVSSAEAFF
TRBD1 TRBJ1-2 . TRBV6-6 TGTGCCAGCACACCGGACAGGGGTTCGAAAGGCTACACCTTC CASTPDRGSKGYTF
TRBD1 TRBJ1-1 . TRBV11-2 TGTGCCAGCAGCCAGGGACAGGGGAACACTGAAGCTTTCTTT CASSQGQGNTEAFF
. TRBJ1-4 . TRBV7-2 TGTGCCAGCAGCTTAGATTCAGGGACAACTAATGAAAAACTGTTTTTT CASSLDSGTTNEKLFF
. TRBJ1-3 . TRBV7-6 TGTGCCAGCAGCCCTTTGGTCGGGACTGGAAACACCATATATTTT CASSPLVGTGNTIYF
. TRBJ1-2 . TRBV9 TGTGCCAGCAGCGAGCCGAGGGGGATCGCTAACTATGGCTACACCTTC CASSEPRGIANYGYTF
. TRBJ1-2 . TRBV10-3 TGTGCCATCACCCACGAGATTAACTATGGCTACACCTTC CAITHEINYGYTF
. TRBJ2-5 . TRBV19 TGTGCGGTGGGCCCCAACCAAGAGACCCAGTACTTC CAVGPNQETQYF
. TRBJ1-4 once TRBV6-6 TGTGCCAGCAGTCTCGGCGGGGGGTTCGAGGCGCCGGAAAAACTGTTTTTT CASSLGGGFEAPEKLFF
TRBD1 TRBJ1-1 . TRBV3-1/TRBV3-2 TGCGCCAGCAGCCAAGAGTGGACAGGGCGGAACACTGAAGCTTTCTTT CASSQEWTGRNTEAFF
. TRBJ1-4 . TRBV29-1 TGCAGCGTTGAAAGACAGGCAACTAATGAAAAACTGTTTTTT CSVERQATNEKLFF
. TRBJ2-7 . TRBV29-1 TGCAGCGTCGCAGGGGGGTTGGGGGTCTACGAGCAGTACTTC CSVAGGLGVYEQYF
TRBD1 TRBJ2-2 . TRBV15 TGTGCCACCAGGGACAGGGTTCTCACCGGGGAGCTGTTTTTT CATRDRVLTGELFF
. TRBJ2-2 . TRBV4-2 TGTGCCAGCAGCCAAGGTGCGGGATACACCGGGGAGCTGTTTTTT CASSQGAGYTGELFF
. TRBJ1-1 once TRBV7-9 TGTGCCAGCAGCTTACATGGTGGGCGGAACACTGAAGCTTTCTTT CASSLHGGRNTEAFF
TRBD1 TRBJ1-4 . TRBV19 TGTGCCAGTAAACCCGTAGGGACAGATAATGAAAAACTGTTTTTT CASKPVGTDNEKLFF
. TRBJ2-7 . TRBV27 TGTGCCAGCAGTTTGGACAGGATCGGGGGCGAGCAGTACTTC CASSLDRIGGEQYF
. TRBJ2-1 . TRBV14 TGTGCCAGCAGCCCACATCTAGCCTCGAGCTCCTACAATGAGCAGTTCTTC CASSPHLASSSYNEQFF
. TRBJ1-2 . TRBV6-1 TGTGCCAGCAGTGAAGCGGGGCAGGATGGCTACACCTTC CASSEAGQDGYTF
. TRBJ1-2 . TRBV9 TGTGCCAGCAGCGTAGGACCGATGTCGGGTCACTATGGCTACACCTTC CASSVGPMSGHYGYTF
. TRBJ2-7 . TRBV25-1 TGTGCCAGCAGCCACACGGGTTACGAGCAGTACTTC CASSHTGYEQYF
. TRBJ2-3 . TRBV6-2/TRBV6-3 TGTGCCAGCAGCGCGATGGGACTCCACACAGATACGCAGTATTTT CASSAMGLHTDTQYF
. TRBJ2-7 . TRBV10-3 TGTGCCATCAGTGAGTCGTCGGCAGCGAACACCTACGAGCAGTACTTC CAISESSAANTYEQYF
TRBD1 TRBJ2-7 . TRBV3-1/TRBV3-2 TGTGCCAGCAGCCATTCTGGGACAGGGTTGGACGAGCAGTACTTC CASSHSGTGLDEQYF
TRBD1 TRBJ1-5 . TRBV5-1 TGCGCCAGCAGCGGACAGGGGCTCCCCAATCAGCCCCAGCATTTT CASSGQGLPNQPQHF
TRBD1 TRBJ2-7 . TRBV27 TGTGCCAGCAGTTTGACAGGGGGAGAGCAGTACTTC CASSLTGGEQYF
. TRBJ2-3 . TRBV6-6 TGTGCCAGCAGTTACTCAAGGGGATCCAGCACAGATACGCAGTATTTT CASSYSRGSSTDTQYF
. TRBJ2-2 . TRBV28 TGTGCCAGCAGCACAGGGTTAGCCGGGGAGCTGTTTTTT CASSTGLAGELFF
. TRBJ1-5 . TRBV29-1 TGCAGCGTTGAAGATTCTAGGGGGCAGCCCCAGCATTTT CSVEDSRGQPQHF
. TRBJ2-7 . TRBV20-1 TGCAGTGCTAGTGACCCCGGGAGAGAGTTCTCGGGGCAGTACTTC CSASDPGREFSGQYF
. TRBJ1-4 . TRBV5-6 TGTGCCAGCAGCTTCGGAACAGAAGAAAAACTGTTTTTT CASSFGTEEKLFF
TRBD1 TRBJ1-3 . TRBV25-1 TGTGCCAGCAGTGAATTGGGACAGGGTTTTACGGCCATATATTTT CASSELGQGFTAIYF
TRBD1 TRBJ2-7 . TRBV3-1/TRBV3-2 TGTGCCAGCAGCCACCGACAGGGGGCGTACGAGCAGTACTTC CASSHRQGAYEQYF